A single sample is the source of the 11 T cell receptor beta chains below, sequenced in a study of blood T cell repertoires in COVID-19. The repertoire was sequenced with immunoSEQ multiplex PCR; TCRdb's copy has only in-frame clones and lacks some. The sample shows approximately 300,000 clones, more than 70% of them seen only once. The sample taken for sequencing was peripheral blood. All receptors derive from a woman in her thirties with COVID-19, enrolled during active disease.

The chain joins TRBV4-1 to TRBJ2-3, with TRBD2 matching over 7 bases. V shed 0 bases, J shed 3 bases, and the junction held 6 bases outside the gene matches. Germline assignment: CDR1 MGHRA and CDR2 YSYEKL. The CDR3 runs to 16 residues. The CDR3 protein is CASSQDRGAGTDTQYF. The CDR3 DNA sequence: TGCGCCAGCAGCCAAGATCGAGGAGCGGGAACAGATACGCAGTATTTT.

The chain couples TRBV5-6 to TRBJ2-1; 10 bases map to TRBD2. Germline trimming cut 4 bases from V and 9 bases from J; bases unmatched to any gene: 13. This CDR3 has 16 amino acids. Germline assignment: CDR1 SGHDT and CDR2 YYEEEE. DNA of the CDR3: TGTGCCAGCAGCATGGCACTAGCGGGGTACAACGTTGAGCAGTTCTTC. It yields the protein CASSMALAGYNVEQFF.

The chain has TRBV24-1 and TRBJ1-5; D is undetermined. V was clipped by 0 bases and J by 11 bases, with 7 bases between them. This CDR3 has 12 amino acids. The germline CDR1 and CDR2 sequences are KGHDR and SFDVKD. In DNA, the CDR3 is TGTGCCACCAGTGATTTGGCGGGGACCCAGCATTTT. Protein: CATSDLAGTQHF.

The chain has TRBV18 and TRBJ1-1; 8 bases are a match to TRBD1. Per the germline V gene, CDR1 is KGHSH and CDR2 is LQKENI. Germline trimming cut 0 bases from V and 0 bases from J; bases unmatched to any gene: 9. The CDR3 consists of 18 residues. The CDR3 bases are TGTGCCAGCTCACCACCGGTTGGGACAGGCGGAATGAACACTGAAGCTTTCTTT. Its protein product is CASSPPVGTGGMNTEAFF.

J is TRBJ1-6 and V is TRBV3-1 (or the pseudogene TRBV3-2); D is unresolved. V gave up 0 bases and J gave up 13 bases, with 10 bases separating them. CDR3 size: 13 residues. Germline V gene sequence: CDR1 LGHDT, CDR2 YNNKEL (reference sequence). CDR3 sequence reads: CASSQDMERPLHF. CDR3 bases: TGTGCCAGCAGCCAAGATATGGAGCGTCCCCTCCACTTT.

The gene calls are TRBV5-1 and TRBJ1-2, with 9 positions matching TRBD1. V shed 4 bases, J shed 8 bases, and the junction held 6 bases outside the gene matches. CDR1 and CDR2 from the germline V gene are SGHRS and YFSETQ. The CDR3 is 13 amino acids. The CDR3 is CASSPGQGDGYTF. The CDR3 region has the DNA TGCGCCAGCAGCCCGGGACAGGGTGACGGCTACACCTTC. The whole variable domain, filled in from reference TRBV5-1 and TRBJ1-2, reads KAGVTQTPRYLIKTRGQQVTLSCSPISGHRSVSWYQQTPGQGLQFLFEYFSETQRNKGNFPGRFSGRQFSNSRSEMNVSTLELGDSALYLCASSPGQGDGYTFGSGTRLTVV.

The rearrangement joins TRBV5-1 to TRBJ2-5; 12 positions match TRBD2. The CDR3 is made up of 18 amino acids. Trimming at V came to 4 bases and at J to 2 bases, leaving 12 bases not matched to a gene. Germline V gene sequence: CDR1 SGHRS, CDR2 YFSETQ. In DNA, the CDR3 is TGCGCCAGCAGCCCGGGACTAGCGGGCCTGGTCGGTCAAGAGACCCAGTACTTC. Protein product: CASSPGLAGLVGQETQYF. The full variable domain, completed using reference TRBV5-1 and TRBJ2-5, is KAGVTQTPRYLIKTRGQQVTLSCSPISGHRSVSWYQQTPGQGLQFLFEYFSETQRNKGNFPGRFSGRQFSNSRSEMNVSTLELGDSALYLCASSPGLAGLVGQETQYFGPGTRLLVL.

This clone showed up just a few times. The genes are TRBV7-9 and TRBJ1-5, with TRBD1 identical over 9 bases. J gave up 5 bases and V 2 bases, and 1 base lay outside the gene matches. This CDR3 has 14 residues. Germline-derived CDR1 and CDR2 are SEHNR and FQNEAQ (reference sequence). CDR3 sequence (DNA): TGTGCCAGCAGCTTAACAGGGGGCGATCAGCCCCAGCATTTT. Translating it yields CASSLTGGDQPQHF.

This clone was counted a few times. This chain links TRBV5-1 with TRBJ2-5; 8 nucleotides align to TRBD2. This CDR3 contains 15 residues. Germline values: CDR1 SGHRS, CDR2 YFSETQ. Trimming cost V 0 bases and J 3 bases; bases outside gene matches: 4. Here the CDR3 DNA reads TGCGCCAGCAGCTTGGACACGGGAGGGAAAGAGACCCAGTACTTC. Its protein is CASSLDTGGKETQYF.

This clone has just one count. CDR3: CASSRGQGHGYTF. The CDR3, as DNA: TGTGCCAGCAGCCGCGGACAGGGGCATGGCTACACCTTC. The chain carries TRBV6-5 and TRBJ1-2, with 9 bases fitting TRBD1. The V gene's germline CDR1 is MNHEY and CDR2 SVGAGI. There are 13 residues in the CDR3. Germline trimming cut 6 bases from V and 6 bases from J; bases unmatched to any gene: 5.

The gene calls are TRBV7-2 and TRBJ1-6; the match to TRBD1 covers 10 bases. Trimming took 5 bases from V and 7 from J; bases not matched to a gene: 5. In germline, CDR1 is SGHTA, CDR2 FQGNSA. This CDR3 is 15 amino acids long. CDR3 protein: CASSTQTGGNSPLHF. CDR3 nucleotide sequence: TGTGCCAGCAGCACCCAGACAGGGGGCAATTCACCCCTCCACTTT.